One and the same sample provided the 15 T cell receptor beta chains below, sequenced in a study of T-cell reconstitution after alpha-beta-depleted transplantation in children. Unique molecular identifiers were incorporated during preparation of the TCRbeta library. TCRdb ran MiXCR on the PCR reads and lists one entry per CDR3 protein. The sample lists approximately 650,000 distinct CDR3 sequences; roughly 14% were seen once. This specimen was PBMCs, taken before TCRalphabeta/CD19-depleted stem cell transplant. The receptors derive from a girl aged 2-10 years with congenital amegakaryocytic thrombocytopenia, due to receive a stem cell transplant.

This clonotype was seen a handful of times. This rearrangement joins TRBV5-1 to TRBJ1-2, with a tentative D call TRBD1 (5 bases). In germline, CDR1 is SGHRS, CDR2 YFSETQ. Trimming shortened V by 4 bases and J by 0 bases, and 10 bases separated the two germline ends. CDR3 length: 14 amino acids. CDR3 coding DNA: TGCGCCAGCAGCGGAGGGGAACCTAACTATGGCTACACCTTC. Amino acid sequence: CASSGGEPNYGYTF.

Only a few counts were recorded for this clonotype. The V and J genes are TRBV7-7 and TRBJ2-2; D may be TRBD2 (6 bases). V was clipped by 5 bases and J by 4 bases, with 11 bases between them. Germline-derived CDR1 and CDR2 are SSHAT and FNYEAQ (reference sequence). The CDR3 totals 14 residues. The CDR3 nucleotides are TGTGCCAGCAGCCCAAGGAGGGGCACCGGGGAGCTGTTTTTT. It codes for CASSPRRGTGELFF.

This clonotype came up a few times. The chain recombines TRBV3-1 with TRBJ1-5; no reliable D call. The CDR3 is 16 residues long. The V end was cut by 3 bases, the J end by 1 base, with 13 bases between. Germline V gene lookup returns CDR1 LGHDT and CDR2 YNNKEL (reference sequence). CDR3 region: CASSHSGLGSNQPQHF. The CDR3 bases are TGTGCCAGCAGCCACAGCGGGTTGGGGAGCAATCAGCCCCAGCATTTT.

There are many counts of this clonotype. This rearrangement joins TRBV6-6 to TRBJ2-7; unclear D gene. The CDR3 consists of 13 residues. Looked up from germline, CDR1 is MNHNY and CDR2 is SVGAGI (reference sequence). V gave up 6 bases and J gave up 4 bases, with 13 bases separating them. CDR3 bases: TGTGCCAGCAGCCCCGGCGGAGAGTACGAGCAGTACTTC. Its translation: CASSPGGEYEQYF.

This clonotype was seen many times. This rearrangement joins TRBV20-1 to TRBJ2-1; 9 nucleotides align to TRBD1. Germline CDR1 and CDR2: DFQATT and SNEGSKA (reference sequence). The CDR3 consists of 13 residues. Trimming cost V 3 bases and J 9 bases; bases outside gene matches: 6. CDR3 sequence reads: CSASDRGWREQFF. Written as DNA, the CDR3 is TGCAGTGCTAGTGACAGGGGGTGGCGTGAGCAGTTCTTC.

The CDR3 is CSARVGTSDYEQYF. The CDR3 coding sequence is TGCAGTGCTCGAGTCGGGACTAGCGACTACGAGCAGTACTTC. This chain joins TRBV20-1 and TRBJ2-7, with 10 positions matching TRBD2. Germline trimming cut 5 bases from V and 3 bases from J; bases unmatched to any gene: 7. Germline CDR1 and CDR2: DFQATT and SNEGSKA (reference sequence). The CDR3 has 14 amino acids.

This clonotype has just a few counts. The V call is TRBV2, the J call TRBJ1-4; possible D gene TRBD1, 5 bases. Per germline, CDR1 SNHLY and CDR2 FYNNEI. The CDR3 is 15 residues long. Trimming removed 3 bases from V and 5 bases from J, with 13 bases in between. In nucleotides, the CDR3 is TGTGCCAGCAGTGACAACTCAGGGCCCAATGAAAAACTGTTTTTT. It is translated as CASSDNSGPNEKLFF. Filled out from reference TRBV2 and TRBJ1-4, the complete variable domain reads EPEVTQTPSHQVTQMGQEVILRCVPISNHLYFYWYRQILGQKVEFLVSFYNNEISEKSEIFDDQFSVERPDGSNFTLKIRSTKLEDSAMYFCASSDNSGPNEKLFFGSGTQLSVL.

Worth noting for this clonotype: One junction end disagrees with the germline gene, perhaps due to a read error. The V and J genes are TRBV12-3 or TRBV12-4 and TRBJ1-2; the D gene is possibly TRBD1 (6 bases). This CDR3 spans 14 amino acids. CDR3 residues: CASSRRLQGDGYPF. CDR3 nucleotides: TGTGCCAGCAGCCGAAGGTTACAGGGAGATGGCTACCCCTTC.

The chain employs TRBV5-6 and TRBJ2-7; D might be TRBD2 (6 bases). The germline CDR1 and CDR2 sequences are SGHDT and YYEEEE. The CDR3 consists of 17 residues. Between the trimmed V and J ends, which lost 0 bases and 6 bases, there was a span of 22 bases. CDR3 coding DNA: TGTGCCAGCAGCTTGGGAGGGACTCCCTCATTCCTGGGCGAGCAGTACTTC. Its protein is CASSLGGTPSFLGEQYF.

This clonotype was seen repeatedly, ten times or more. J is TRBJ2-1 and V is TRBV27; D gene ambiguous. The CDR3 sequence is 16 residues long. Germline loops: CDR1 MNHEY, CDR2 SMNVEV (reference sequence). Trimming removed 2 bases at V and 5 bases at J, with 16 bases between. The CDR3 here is CASSLAFVALNNEQFF. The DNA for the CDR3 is TGTGCCAGCAGTTTAGCTTTTGTGGCGCTCAACAATGAGCAGTTCTTC.

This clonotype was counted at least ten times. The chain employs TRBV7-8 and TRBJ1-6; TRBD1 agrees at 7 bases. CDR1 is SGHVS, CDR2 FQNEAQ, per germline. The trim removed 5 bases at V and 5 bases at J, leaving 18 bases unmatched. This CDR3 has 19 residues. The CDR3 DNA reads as TGTGCCAGCAGCACAACCCAGGGGGAGCGTTTTAGGGATAATTCACCCCTCCACTTT. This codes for CASSTTQGERFRDNSPLHF.

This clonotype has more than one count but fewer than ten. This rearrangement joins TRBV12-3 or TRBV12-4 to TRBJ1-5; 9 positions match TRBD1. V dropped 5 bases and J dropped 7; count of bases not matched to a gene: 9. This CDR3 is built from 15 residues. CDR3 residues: CASSPEGQGDQPQHF. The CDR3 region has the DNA TGTGCCAGCAGTCCGGAGGGACAGGGTGACCAGCCCCAGCATTTT.

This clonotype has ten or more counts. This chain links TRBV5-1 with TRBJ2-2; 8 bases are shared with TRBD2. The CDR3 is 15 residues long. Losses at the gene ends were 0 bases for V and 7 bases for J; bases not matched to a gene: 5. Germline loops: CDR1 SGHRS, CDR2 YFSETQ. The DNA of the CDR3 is TGCGCCAGCAGCTTGGGCGCGGGAGGTAACGGGGAGCTGTTTTTT. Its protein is CASSLGAGGNGELFF.

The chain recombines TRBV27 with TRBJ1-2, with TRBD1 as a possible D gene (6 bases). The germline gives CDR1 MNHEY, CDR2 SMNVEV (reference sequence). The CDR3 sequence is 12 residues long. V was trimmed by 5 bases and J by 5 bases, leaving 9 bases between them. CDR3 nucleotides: TGTGCCAGCAGTGCAACAGGGTATGGCTACACCTTC. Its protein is CASSATGYGYTF.

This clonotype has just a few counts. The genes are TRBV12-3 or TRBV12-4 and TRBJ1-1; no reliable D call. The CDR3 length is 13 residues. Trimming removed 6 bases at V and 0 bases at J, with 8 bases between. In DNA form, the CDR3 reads TGTGCCAGCAGGGTAGGGATGAACACTGAAGCTTTCTTT. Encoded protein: CASRVGMNTEAFF.